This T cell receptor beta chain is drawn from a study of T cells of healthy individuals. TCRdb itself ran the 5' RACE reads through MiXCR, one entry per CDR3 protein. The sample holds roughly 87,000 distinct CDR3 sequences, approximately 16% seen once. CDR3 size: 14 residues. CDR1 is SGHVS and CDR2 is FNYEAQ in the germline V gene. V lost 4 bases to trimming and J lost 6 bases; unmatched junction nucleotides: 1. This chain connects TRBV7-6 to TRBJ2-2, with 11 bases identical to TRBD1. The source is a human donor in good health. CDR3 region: CASSSGQGAGELFF. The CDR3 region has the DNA TGTGCCAGCAGCTCGGGACAGGGGGCCGGGGAGCTGTTTTTT.